This T cell receptor (beta chain) comes out of a study of blood T cell repertoires in COVID-19. Study at large: Sources were T cells, B-cell-depleted T cells, or PBMCs; the material itself was cDNA or gDNA.

The CDR3 is made up of 14 amino acids. Germline V CDR1 and CDR2: LNHDA, SQIVND (reference sequence). V shed 4 bases, J shed 5 bases, and the junction held 4 bases outside the gene matches. Original data processing: Reference gene primer amplification gave estimated nucleated cell counts. Sequencing used immunoSEQ multiplex PCR; TCRdb keeps in-frame clones, though not all of them. That table supplies the V and J calls and clone size; D and trimming were determined from the DNA. The sample has roughly 220,000 clones; about 88% are singletons. Cohorts were based on clinical histories the participants reported.

J is TRBJ1-1 and V is TRBV19, with 10 bases aligning to TRBD1. The sequence was obtained from a woman in her twenties or thirties who had recovered from COVID-19. The sequencing sample was made of PBMCs or T cells enriched from blood (not recorded which). The CDR3 coding sequence is TGTGCCAGTAGTAGGGACAGGGGTTGGACTGAAGCTTTCTTT. It is translated as CASSRDRGWTEAFF.